A selection of T cell receptor beta chains follows, all from one sample in a study of Graves' ophthalmopathy and Graves' hyperthyroidism. In TCRdb, the multiplex PCR reads were re-called with MiXCR into one record per CDR3 protein. Here the sample spans approximately 700,000 distinct CDR3 sequences, approximately 40% being singletons. The sample was peripheral blood. These receptors all come from an adult man with Graves' ophthalmopathy. Each CDR3 is given with its conserved first and last residue. A D gene is named only where the DNA matches it firmly. Rows may omit the clone size; those that give it use once, few, many or a size class.

many,TRBD1,TRBJ1-6,TRBV10-3,TGTGCCATCAACCGGGGACAGAATTCACCCCTCCACTTT,CAINRGQNSPLHF
.,.,TRBJ1-2,TRBV10-2,TGCGCCAGCAGTGAGGGGAGGGGCGGCTATGGCTACACCTTC,CASSEGRGGYGYTF
many,TRBD1,TRBJ1-2,TRBV20-1,TGCAGTGCAGGAGGACAGGGAGTGTATGGCTACACCTTC,CSAGGQGVYGYTF
few,TRBD1,TRBJ2-5,TRBV9,TGTGCCAGCAGCCCCGGACAGGGGTGGGAGACCCAGTACTTC,CASSPGQGWETQYF
few,TRBD2,TRBJ2-5,TRBV10-1,TGCGCCAGCAGTGAGTCGAGTCCGGGGGGGCCGGGAGAGACCCAGTACTTC,CASSESSPGGPGETQYF
once,TRBD2,TRBJ2-7,TRBV29-1,TGCAGTGCCGGACTAGCGGAACACTACGAGCAGTACTTC,CSAGLAEHYEQYF
.,.,TRBJ2-2,TRBV19,TGTGCCAGTACCACGACAGAGAACACCGGGGAGCTGTTTTTT,CASTTTENTGELFF
.,TRBD1,TRBJ1-4,TRBV7-2,TGTGCCAGCAACGGGACAGGGGGCCATGAAAAACTGTTTTTT,CASNGTGGHEKLFF
many,.,TRBJ1-1,TRBV7-2,TGTGCCAGCAGCTCAGCAGGGAATGGGGTAGAAGCTTTCTTT,CASSSAGNGVEAFF
few,.,TRBJ1-6,TRBV25-1,TGTGCCAATAATTCACCCCTCCACTTT,CANNSPLHF
.,TRBD1,TRBJ2-3,TRBV10-3,TGTGCCAGCCGCCCCCGGGACAGCGTCAACACAGATACGCAGTATTTT,CASRPRDSVNTDTQYF
.,.,TRBJ1-2,TRBV7-2,TGTGCCAGCAGCTTAGATGGCGGACGGTTTACTTACACCTTC,CASSLDGGRFTYTF
once,.,TRBJ1-2,TRBV10-3,TGTGCCATCAGCCCATCCGGGACGGAGGCATATGGCTACACCTTC,CAISPSGTEAYGYTF
.,TRBD1,TRBJ1-6,TRBV20-1,TGCAGTGCTAGAGATCCGATAGGGGGCCCGGCCTCTAGGTCACCCCTCCACTTT,CSARDPIGGPASRSPLHF
.,.,TRBJ1-4,TRBV10-3,TGTGCCATCAGTGCGGACGGGTCAGTTAATGAAAAACTGTTTTTT,CAISADGSVNEKLFF
few,.,TRBJ2-5,TRBV7-9,TGTGCCAGCGGAGGCAGCGAGCAAGAGACCCAGTACTTC,CASGGSEQETQYF
.,.,TRBJ2-5,TRBV7-2,TGTGCCAGCAGCCCCCCGGGGGAGGGGGCGGAGGAGACCCAGTACTTC,CASSPPGEGAEETQYF
many,.,TRBJ1-1,TRBV11-1,TGTGCCAGCAGCCCCTTGCTGAGGAACACTGAAGCTTTCTTT,CASSPLLRNTEAFF
.,.,TRBJ2-2,TRBV20-1,TGCAGTGCTAGTTCCCTCTCGGAGAACACCGGGGAGCTGTTTTTT,CSASSLSENTGELFF